The 30 T cell receptor beta chains reported below all come from one sample, sequenced in a study of T cell responses to AZD1222 COVID-19 vaccine. Sequencing was performed with immunoSEQ multiplex PCR; in TCRdb, only in-frame clones are kept and a portion is missing. Here the sample spans 130,000 or so clones, 85% to 90% being singletons. This specimen was peripheral blood, taken 28 days after the second AZD1222 dose. These receptors all stem from an adult who received the AZD1222 COVID-19 vaccine.

V is TRBV5-1 and J is TRBJ1-2; D is perhaps TRBD1 (5 bases). Trimming shortened V by 5 bases and J by 2 bases, and 7 bases separated the two germline ends. CDR3 length: 12 amino acids. Germline CDR1 and CDR2: SGHRS and YFSETQ. The CDR3 sequence is CASRGQNYGYTF. The CDR3 DNA is TGCGCCAGCAGGGGGCAGAACTATGGCTACACCTTC.

The chain links TRBV3-1 (or the pseudogene TRBV3-2) to TRBJ2-2; 7 bases fit TRBD2. V lost 3 bases, J lost 7 bases, and 5 bases stayed unmatched. CDR3 size: 14 residues. Per germline, CDR1 LGHDT and CDR2 YNNKEL (reference sequence). In DNA form, the CDR3 reads TGTGCCAGCAGCCAGAGCGGGGCAGGCGGGGAGCTGTTTTTT. Amino acids: CASSQSGAGGELFF.

J is TRBJ2-3 and V is TRBV10-3, with D uncertain. V dropped 4 bases and J dropped 8 bases, with 16 bases sitting between them. In germline, CDR1 is ENHRY, CDR2 SYGVKD. The CDR3 spans 14 residues. The CDR3 DNA reads as TGTGCCATCAGTGGTTGGCAGACCGTGGGTACGCAGTATTTT. Translation: CAISGWQTVGTQYF.

This clone appeared a few times. The chain is built from TRBV9 and TRBJ2-7; TRBD1 aligns across 8 bases. This CDR3 region has 13 residues. Germline CDR1 is SGDLS and CDR2 is YYNGEE. V trimming: 3 bases; J trimming: 2 bases; junction bases outside the gene matches: 1. The CDR3 here is CASSAQGAYEQYF. Here the CDR3 DNA reads TGTGCCAGCAGCGCACAGGGGGCCTACGAGCAGTACTTC.

The rearrangement joins TRBV9 to TRBJ1-2, with a weak D call TRBD1 (5 bases). The V gene lost 6 bases and the J gene lost 0 bases, with 15 bases spanning the gap. This CDR3 spans 15 amino acids. The germline CDR1 and CDR2 sequences are SGDLS and YYNGEE. In DNA, the CDR3 is TGTGCCAGCACCCCCGGGGCAAACACTAACTATGGCTACACCTTC. Protein sequence: CASTPGANTNYGYTF. The whole variable domain, filled in from reference TRBV9 and TRBJ1-2, reads DSGVTQTPKHLITATGQRVTLRCSPRSGDLSVYWYQQSLDQGLQFLIQYYNGEERAKGNILERFSAQQFPDLHSELNLSSLELGDSALYFCASTPGANTNYGYTFGSGTRLTVV.

V usage is TRBV11-2 and J usage is TRBJ2-7; D is possibly TRBD2 (7 bases). V was trimmed by 6 bases and J by 6 bases, leaving 21 bases between them. Looked up from germline, CDR1 is SGHAT and CDR2 is FQNNGV. The CDR3 sequence is 15 residues long. The CDR3 nucleotides read TGTGCCAGCAGTTCGGAGGGGGGGCGCACGGGCGAGCAGTACTTC. The encoded protein is CASSSEGGRTGEQYF.

The sample holds a few counts of this clone. The V call is TRBV19, the J call TRBJ1-6; possibly TRBD1 for D (5 bases). The CDR3 runs to 15 residues. CDR1 LNHDA and CDR2 SQIVND come from the germline V gene (reference sequence). V dropped 5 bases and J dropped 7 bases, with 15 bases sitting between them. As DNA, the CDR3 is TGTGCCAGTAGTCCCCCCGCGGGACGGAATTCACCCCTCCACTTT. It yields the protein CASSPPAGRNSPLHF.

The V call is TRBV5-1, the J call TRBJ2-2, with 9 bases identical to TRBD1. This CDR3 is 16 amino acids long. Germline CDR1 SGHRS, CDR2 YFSETQ. The V and J ends lost 2 bases and 0 bases, in that order; junction bases with no gene match: 2. CDR3 region: CASSLGTGSNTGELFF. The CDR3 DNA is TGCGCCAGCAGCTTAGGGACAGGGTCGAACACCGGGGAGCTGTTTTTT.

The V and J genes are TRBV6-2 or TRBV6-3 and TRBJ1-5; TRBD1 aligns across 7 bases. The length of the CDR3 is 15 residues. Germline loops: CDR1 MNHEY, CDR2 SVGEGT. V shed 5 bases and J 1 base; nucleotides not matched to a gene: 5. The CDR3 coding sequence is TGTGCCAGCAGTCTTGGGACAGCCAGCAATCAGCCCCAGCATTTT. It specifies CASSLGTASNQPQHF.

This chain uses TRBV7-2 with TRBJ1-5, with D possibly being TRBD1 (5 bases). The CDR3 is 14 residues long. The V gene lost 4 bases and the J gene lost 8 bases, with 15 bases spanning the gap. The germline CDR1 and CDR2 sequences are SGHTA and FQGNSA. This chain's CDR3 is CASSSPGGLEPQHF. The CDR3 DNA reads TGTGCCAGCAGCTCCCCTGGGGGGTTGGAGCCCCAGCATTTT.

This clone was counted a single time. The chain recombines TRBV7-2 with TRBJ2-1, with 11 bases identical to TRBD2. V lost 2 bases, J lost 4 bases, and 10 bases stayed unmatched. Germline-derived CDR1 and CDR2 are SGHTA and FQGNSA. The CDR3 totals 18 residues. CDR3: CASSLWSSGGPGYNEQFF. The CDR3 DNA reads TGTGCCAGCAGCTTATGGTCTAGCGGGGGGCCCGGGTACAATGAGCAGTTCTTC. Together with reference TRBV7-2 and TRBJ2-1, the CDR3 gives the full variable domain: GAGVSQSPSNKVTEKGKDVELRCDPISGHTALYWYRQSLGQGLEFLIYFQGNSAPDKSGLPSDRFSAERTGGSVSTLTIQRTQQEDSAVYLCASSLWSSGGPGYNEQFFGPGTRLTVL.

The gene calls are TRBV7-2 and TRBJ2-2, with a tentative D call TRBD2 (6 bases). V was pared by 2 bases and J by 5 bases, with 9 bases between. Germline values: CDR1 SGHTA, CDR2 FQGNSA. The CDR3 has 14 residues. The DNA for the CDR3 is TGTGCCAGCAGCTTATCGGGGGAGACCGGGGAGCTGTTTTTT. Amino acid sequence: CASSLSGETGELFF.

The gene calls are TRBV9 and TRBJ1-2; D gene uncertain. Germline V CDR1 and CDR2: SGDLS, YYNGEE. The CDR3 length is 15 residues. Trimming removed 4 bases from V and 1 base from J, with 14 bases in between. CDR3 nucleotide sequence: TGTGCCAGCAGCCCCAATGCGGATATTAACTATGGCTACACCTTC. It encodes CASSPNADINYGYTF. The full variable domain, its missing parts supplied by reference TRBV9 and TRBJ1-2, is DSGVTQTPKHLITATGQRVTLRCSPRSGDLSVYWYQQSLDQGLQFLIQYYNGEERAKGNILERFSAQQFPDLHSELNLSSLELGDSALYFCASSPNADINYGYTFGSGTRLTVV.

J is TRBJ1-2 and V is TRBV9; D call uncertain. CDR1 is SGDLS and CDR2 is YYNGEE in the germline V gene. The CDR3 consists of 15 residues. Trimming removed 0 bases from V and 7 bases from J, with 16 bases in between. This chain's CDR3 is CASSVALVPDGGYTF. The DNA of the CDR3 is TGTGCCAGCAGCGTAGCTTTGGTCCCGGACGGTGGCTACACCTTC.

CDR3 coding DNA: TGTGCCAGCAGTTCGACGGCCGGGACAGTTTACTATGGCTACACCTTC. This encodes CASSSTAGTVYYGYTF. The chain links TRBV6-5 to TRBJ1-2; 7 bases line up with TRBD1. The CDR3 contains 16 residues. Germline trimming cut 4 bases from V and 3 bases from J; bases unmatched to any gene: 11. CDR1 is MNHEY, CDR2 SVGAGI, per germline.

The gene calls are TRBV5-1 and TRBJ2-7; D is undetermined. The V and J ends lost 3 bases and 7 bases respectively, with 20 bases between them. The CDR3 extends over 15 amino acids. CDR1 SGHRS and CDR2 YFSETQ come from the germline V gene. CDR3 sequence reads: CASSSRAPEKREQYF. The CDR3, as DNA: TGCGCCAGCAGCTCCCGGGCCCCGGAAAAAAGGGAGCAGTACTTC.

This clone showed up just once. This chain joins TRBV19 and TRBJ1-5; TRBD1 matches 8 bases. This CDR3 region has 13 residues. In germline, CDR1 is LNHDA, CDR2 SQIVND (reference sequence). The V segment lost 4 bases and the J segment 7 bases; nucleotides outside the gene matches: 3. As DNA, the CDR3 is TGTGCCAGTAGTACGGACAGGGAACAGCCCCAGCATTTT. This codes for CASSTDREQPQHF.

The V gene is TRBV5-1, the J gene TRBJ1-1; unclear D gene. Germline V gene data show CDR1 as SGHRS and CDR2 as YFSETQ. V lost 5 bases and J lost 2, with 7 bases in between. This CDR3 comprises 12 residues. CDR3 nucleotides: TGCGCCAGCAGATGGGCCAACACTGAAGCTTTCTTT. Residues: CASRWANTEAFF.

This sequence joins TRBV3-1 (or the pseudogene TRBV3-2) and TRBJ2-7; TRBD2 might be the D (5 bases). Trimming stripped 5 bases from V and 8 bases from J, with 13 bases between. This CDR3 is built from 12 residues. In germline, CDR1 is LGHDT, CDR2 YNNKEL (reference sequence). Written as DNA, the CDR3 is TGTGCCAGCAGCGCGCGGGCCTCCCAGCAGTACTTC. This gives the protein CASSARASQQYF.

This chain joins TRBV6-5 and TRBJ1-5, with 8 positions matching TRBD1. The CDR3 has 15 residues. Germline values: CDR1 MNHEY, CDR2 SVGAGI. V lost 4 bases, J lost 1 base, and 3 bases stayed unmatched. The CDR3 protein is CASSSRQGSNQPQHF. The CDR3 DNA follows: TGTGCCAGCAGTTCTAGACAGGGGAGCAATCAGCCCCAGCATTTT.

This rearrangement joins TRBV19 to TRBJ1-5; D gene uncertain. CDR1 and CDR2 from the germline V gene are LNHDA and SQIVND (reference sequence). With 5 bases removed from V and 4 bases from J, the gap between germline ends came to 18 bases. The CDR3 contains 16 residues. CDR3 in DNA: TGTGCCAGTAGTCTCCGCCCAGTCGCGGATAATCAGCCCCAGCATTTT. Translation gives CASSLRPVADNQPQHF.

This clone was seen just once. This chain connects TRBV18 to TRBJ2-2, with no clear D. V lost 1 base to trimming and J lost 2 bases, with 14 bases between them. CDR1 KGHSH and CDR2 LQKENI come from the germline V gene. This CDR3 comprises 17 residues. DNA for the CDR3: TGTGCCAGCTCACCACGAATCCATATCGGCAACACCGGGGAGCTGTTTTTT. This codes for CASSPRIHIGNTGELFF.

The chain links TRBV14 to TRBJ2-5; 9 nucleotides align to TRBD2. V was pared by 4 bases and J by 1 base, with 7 bases of the junction left unmatched. Germline V CDR1 and CDR2: SGHDN, FVKESK. This CDR3 is 16 amino acids long. The DNA for the CDR3 is TGTGCCAGCAGCCCAATACAGCGGGGGGTCCAAGAGACCCAGTACTTC. The encoded protein is CASSPIQRGVQETQYF.

The chain recombines TRBV3-1 (or the pseudogene TRBV3-2) with TRBJ2-7, with D possibly matching TRBD2 (7 bases). CDR1 and CDR2 from the germline V gene are LGHDT and YNNKEL (reference sequence). This CDR3 is 14 amino acids long. V was shortened by 4 bases and J by 2 bases, with 12 bases between the two germline ends. Here the CDR3 reads CASSRAGGPYEQYF. The CDR3 coding sequence is TGTGCCAGCAGCCGCGCCGGGGGGCCCTACGAGCAGTACTTC.

This clone has only one observation. The V and J genes are TRBV18 and TRBJ1-1; 8 nucleotides match TRBD1. CDR3 length: 16 residues. Trimming at V came to 8 bases and at J to 7 bases, leaving 18 bases not matched to a gene. The germline V gene encodes CDR1 KGHSH and CDR2 LQKENI. For the CDR3, the DNA is TGTGCCAGCCGCCGAGGACAGGGTGAAATAGGAGGTGAAGCTTTCTTT. Translation: CASRRGQGEIGGEAFF. Filled out from reference TRBV18 and TRBJ1-1, the complete variable domain reads NAGVMQNPRHLVRRRGQEARLRCSPMKGHSHVYWYRQLPEEGLKFMVYLQKENIIDESGMPKERFSAEFPKEGPSILRIQQVVRGDSAAYFCASRRGQGEIGGEAFFGQGTRLTVV.

The genes are TRBV4-1 and TRBJ1-2, with TRBD1 as a possible D gene (5 bases). There are 16 residues in the CDR3. V was clipped by 0 bases and J by 2 bases, with 13 bases between them. In germline, CDR1 is MGHRA, CDR2 YSYEKL. The CDR3 DNA follows: TGCGCCAGCAGCCAAGACCGGACGGGGGGGAACTATGGCTACACCTTC. Encoded protein: CASSQDRTGGNYGYTF.

The chain has TRBV19 and TRBJ2-7; TRBD1 might be the D (5 bases). The V and J ends lost 4 bases and 4 bases respectively, with 11 bases between them. The CDR3 length is 13 residues. Germline V gene lookup returns CDR1 LNHDA and CDR2 SQIVND (reference sequence). CDR3 sequence (DNA): TGTGCCAGTAGTAAACAGACAGCGTACGAGCAGTACTTC. Protein product: CASSKQTAYEQYF.

The chain joins TRBV9 to TRBJ2-3; TRBD2 aligns across 10 bases. Trimming removed 7 bases from V and 4 bases from J; junction bases left unmatched: 0. The CDR3 consists of 12 residues. Germline V CDR1 and CDR2: SGDLS, YYNGEE. Here the CDR3 reads CASGTSADTQYF. The CDR3 DNA is TGTGCCAGCGGGACTAGCGCAGATACGCAGTATTTT.

The chain is built from TRBV6-5 and TRBJ2-3; 8 bases fit TRBD1. CDR3 length equals 12 residues. Germline V gene data show CDR1 as MNHEY and CDR2 as SVGAGI. V dropped 0 bases and J dropped 13; count of bases not matched to a gene: 3. This chain's CDR3 is CASSYSTGVEYF. In DNA, the CDR3 is TGTGCCAGCAGTTACTCGACAGGGGTGGAGTATTTT.

This clone appeared a single time. V and J are TRBV3-1 (or the pseudogene TRBV3-2) and TRBJ1-2; the D is unclear. V was cut by 0 bases and J by 5 bases, with 10 bases left in between. This CDR3 has 14 residues. Per germline, CDR1 LGHDT and CDR2 YNNKEL (reference sequence). Here the CDR3 DNA reads TGTGCCAGCAGCCAAGAAGAGGGAAGGTATGGCTACACCTTC. Translated: CASSQEEGRYGYTF.